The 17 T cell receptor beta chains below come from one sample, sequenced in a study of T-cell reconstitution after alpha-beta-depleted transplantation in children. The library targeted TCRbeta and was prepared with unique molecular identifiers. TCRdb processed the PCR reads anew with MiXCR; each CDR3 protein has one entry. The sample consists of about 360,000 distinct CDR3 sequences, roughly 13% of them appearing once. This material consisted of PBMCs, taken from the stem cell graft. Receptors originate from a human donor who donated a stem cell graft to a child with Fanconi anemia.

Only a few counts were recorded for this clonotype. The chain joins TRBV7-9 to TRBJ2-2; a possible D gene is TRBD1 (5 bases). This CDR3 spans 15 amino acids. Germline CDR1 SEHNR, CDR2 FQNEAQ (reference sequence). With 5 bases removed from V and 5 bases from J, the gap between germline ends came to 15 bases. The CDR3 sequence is CASSRGTGTTGELFF. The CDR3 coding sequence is TGTGCCAGCAGCCGAGGAACAGGCACAACCGGGGAGCTGTTTTTT.

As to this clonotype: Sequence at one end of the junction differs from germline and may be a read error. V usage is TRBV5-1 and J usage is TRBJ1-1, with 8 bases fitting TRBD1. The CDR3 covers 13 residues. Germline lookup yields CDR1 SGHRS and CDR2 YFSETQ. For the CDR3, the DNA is TGCGTCAGCAGCCAGACAGGGGCCACTGAAGCTTTCTTT. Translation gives CVSSQTGATEAFF.

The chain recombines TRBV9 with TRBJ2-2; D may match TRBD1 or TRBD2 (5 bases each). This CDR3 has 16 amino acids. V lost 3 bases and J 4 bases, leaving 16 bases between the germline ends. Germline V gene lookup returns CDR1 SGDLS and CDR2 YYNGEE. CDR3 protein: CASSGDRSRGTGELFF. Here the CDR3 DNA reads TGTGCCAGCAGCGGGGACCGGAGTCGGGGCACCGGGGAGCTGTTTTTT.

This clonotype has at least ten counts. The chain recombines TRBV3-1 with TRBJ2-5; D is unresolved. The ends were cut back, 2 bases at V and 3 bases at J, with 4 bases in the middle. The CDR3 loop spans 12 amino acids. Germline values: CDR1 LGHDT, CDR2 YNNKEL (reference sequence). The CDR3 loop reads CASSQLEETQYF. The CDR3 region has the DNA TGTGCCAGCAGCCAACTCGAAGAGACCCAGTACTTC.

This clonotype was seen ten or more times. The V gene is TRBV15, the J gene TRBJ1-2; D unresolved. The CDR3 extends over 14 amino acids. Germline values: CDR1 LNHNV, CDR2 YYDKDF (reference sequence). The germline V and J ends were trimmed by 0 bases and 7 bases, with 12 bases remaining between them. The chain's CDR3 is CATSRDGQGAGYTF. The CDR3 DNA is TGTGCCACCAGCAGAGATGGTCAAGGCGCTGGCTACACCTTC.

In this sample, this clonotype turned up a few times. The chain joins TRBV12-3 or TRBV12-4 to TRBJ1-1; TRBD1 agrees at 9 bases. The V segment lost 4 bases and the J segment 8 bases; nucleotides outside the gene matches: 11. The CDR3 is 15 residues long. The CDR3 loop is CASSSQTGGYPEAFF. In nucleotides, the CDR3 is TGTGCCAGCAGTTCTCAGACAGGGGGTTATCCCGAAGCTTTCTTT.

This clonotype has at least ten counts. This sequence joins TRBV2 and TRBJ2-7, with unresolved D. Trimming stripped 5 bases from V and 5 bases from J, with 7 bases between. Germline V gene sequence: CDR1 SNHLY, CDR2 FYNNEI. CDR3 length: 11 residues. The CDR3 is CASSYTDEQYF. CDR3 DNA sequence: TGTGCCAGCAGTTACACTGACGAGCAGTACTTC.

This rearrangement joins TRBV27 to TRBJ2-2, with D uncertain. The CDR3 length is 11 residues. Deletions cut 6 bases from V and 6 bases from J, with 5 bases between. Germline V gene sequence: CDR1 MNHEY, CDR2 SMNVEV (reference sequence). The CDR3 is CASRHAGELFF. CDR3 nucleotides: TGTGCCAGCAGACACGCCGGGGAGCTGTTTTTT.

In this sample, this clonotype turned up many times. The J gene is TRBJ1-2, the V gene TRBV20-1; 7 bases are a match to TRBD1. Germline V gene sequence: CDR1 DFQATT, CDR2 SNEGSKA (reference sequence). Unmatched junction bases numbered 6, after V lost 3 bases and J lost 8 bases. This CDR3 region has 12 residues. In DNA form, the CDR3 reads TGCAGTGCTAGGGACAGGATGTTGGGCTACACCTTC. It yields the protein CSARDRMLGYTF.

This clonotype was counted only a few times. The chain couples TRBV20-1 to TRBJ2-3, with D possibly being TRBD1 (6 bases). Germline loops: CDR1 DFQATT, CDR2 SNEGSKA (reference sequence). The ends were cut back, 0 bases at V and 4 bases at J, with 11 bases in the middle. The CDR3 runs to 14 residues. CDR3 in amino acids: CSARDRGWADTQYF. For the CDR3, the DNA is TGCAGTGCTAGAGATAGGGGGTGGGCAGATACGCAGTATTTT.

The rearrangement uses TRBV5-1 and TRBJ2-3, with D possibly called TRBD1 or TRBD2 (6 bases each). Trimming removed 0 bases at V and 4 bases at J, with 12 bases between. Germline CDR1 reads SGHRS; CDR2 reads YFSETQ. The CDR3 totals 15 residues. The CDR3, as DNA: TGCGCCAGCAGCTTGGATGGGGGGCGCTCAGATACGCAGTATTTT. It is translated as CASSLDGGRSDTQYF.

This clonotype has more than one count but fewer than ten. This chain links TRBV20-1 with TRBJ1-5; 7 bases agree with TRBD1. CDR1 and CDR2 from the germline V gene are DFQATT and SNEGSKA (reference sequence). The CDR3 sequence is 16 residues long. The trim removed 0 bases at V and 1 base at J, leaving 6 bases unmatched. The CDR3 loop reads CSARDRIRGSNQPQHF. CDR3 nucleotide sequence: TGCAGTGCTAGAGATAGAATCAGGGGGAGCAATCAGCCCCAGCATTTT.

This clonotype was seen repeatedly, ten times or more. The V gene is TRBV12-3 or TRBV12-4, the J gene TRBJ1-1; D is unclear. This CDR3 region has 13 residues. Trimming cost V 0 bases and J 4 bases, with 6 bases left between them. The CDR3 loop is CASSLAFGTEAFF. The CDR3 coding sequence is TGTGCCAGCAGTTTAGCATTTGGCACTGAAGCTTTCTTT.

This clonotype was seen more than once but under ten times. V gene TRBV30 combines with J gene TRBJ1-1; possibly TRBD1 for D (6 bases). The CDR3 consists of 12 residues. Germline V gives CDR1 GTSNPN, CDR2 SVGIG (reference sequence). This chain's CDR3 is CGVYRDRTEAFF. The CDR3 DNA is TGTGGGGTGTACAGGGATAGGACTGAAGCTTTCTTT.

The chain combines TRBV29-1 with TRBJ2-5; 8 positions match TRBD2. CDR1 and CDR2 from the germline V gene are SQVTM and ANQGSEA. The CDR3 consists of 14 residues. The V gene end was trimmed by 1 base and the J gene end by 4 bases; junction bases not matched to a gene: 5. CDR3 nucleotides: TGCAGCGTTGAAGGACGGGGGGGTTTAGAGACCCAGTACTTC. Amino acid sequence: CSVEGRGGLETQYF.

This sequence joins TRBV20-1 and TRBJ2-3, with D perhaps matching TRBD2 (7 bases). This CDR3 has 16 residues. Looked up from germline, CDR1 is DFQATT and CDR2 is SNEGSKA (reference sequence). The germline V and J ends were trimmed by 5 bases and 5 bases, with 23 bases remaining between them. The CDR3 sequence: CSASTLGGGFIDTQYF. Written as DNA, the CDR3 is TGCAGTGCTTCCACTTTGGGGGGGGGCTTTATAGATACGCAGTATTTT.

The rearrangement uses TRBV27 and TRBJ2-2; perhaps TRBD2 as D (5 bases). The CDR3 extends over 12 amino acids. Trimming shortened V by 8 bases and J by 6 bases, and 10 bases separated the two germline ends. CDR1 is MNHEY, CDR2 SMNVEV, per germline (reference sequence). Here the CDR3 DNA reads TGTGCCAGCTCTGGGGAGCCCGGGGAGCTGTTTTTT. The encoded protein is CASSGEPGELFF.